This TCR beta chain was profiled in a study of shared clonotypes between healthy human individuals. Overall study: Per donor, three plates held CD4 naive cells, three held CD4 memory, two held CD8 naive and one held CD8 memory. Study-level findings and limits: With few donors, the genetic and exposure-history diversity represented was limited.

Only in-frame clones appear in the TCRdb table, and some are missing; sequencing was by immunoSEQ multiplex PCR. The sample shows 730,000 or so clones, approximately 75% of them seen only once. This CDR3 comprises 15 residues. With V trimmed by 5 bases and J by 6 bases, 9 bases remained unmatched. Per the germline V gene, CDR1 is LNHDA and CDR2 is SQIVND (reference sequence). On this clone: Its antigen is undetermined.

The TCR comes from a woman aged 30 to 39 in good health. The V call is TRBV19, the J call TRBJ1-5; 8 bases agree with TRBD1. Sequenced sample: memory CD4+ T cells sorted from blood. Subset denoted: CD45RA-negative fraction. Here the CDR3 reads CASSGPGQVPQPQHF. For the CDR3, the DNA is TGTGCCAGTAGTGGACCGGGACAGGTCCCTCAGCCCCAGCATTTT. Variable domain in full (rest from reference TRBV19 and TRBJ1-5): DGGITQSPKYLFRKEGQNVTLSCEQNLNHDAMYWYRQDPGQGLRLIYYSQIVNDFQKGDIAEGYSVSREKKESFPLTVTSAQKNPTAFYLCASSGPGQVPQPQHFGDGTRLSIL.